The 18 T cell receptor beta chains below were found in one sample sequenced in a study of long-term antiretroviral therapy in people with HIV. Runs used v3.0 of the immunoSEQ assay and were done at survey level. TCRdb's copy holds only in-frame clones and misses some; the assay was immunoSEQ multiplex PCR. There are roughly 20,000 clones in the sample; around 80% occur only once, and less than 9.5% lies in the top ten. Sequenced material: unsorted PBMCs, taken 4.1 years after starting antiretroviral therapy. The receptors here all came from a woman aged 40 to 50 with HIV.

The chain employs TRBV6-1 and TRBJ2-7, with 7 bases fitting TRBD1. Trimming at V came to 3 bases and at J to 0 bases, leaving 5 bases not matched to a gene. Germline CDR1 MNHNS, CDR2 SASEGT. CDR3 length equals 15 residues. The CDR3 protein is CASSETGQSSYEQYF. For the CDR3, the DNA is TGTGCCAGCAGTGAGACGGGACAGAGCTCCTACGAGCAGTACTTC.

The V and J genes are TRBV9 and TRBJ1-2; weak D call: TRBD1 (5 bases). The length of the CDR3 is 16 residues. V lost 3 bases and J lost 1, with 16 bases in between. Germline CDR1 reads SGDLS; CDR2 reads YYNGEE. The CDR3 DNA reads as TGTGCCAGCAGCGCTGGGGGGAGCAGGATTAACTATGGCTACACCTTC. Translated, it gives CASSAGGSRINYGYTF.

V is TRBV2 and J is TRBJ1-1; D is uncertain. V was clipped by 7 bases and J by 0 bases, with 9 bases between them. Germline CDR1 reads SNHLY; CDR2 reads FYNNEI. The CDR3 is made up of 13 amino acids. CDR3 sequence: CASITGMNTEAFF. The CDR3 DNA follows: TGTGCCAGCATTACGGGTATGAACACTGAAGCTTTCTTT. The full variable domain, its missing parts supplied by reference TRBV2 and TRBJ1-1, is EPEVTQTPSHQVTQMGQEVILRCVPISNHLYFYWYRQILGQKVEFLVSFYNNEISEKSEIFDDQFSVERPDGSNFTLKIRSTKLEDSAMYFCASITGMNTEAFFGQGTRLTVV.

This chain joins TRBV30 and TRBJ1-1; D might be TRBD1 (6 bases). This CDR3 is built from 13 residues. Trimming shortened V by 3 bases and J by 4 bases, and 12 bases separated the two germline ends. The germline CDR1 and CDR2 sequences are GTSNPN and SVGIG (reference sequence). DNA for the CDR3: TGTGCCTGGAGCGAGACAGGACCCACTGAAGCTTTCTTT. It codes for CAWSETGPTEAFF.

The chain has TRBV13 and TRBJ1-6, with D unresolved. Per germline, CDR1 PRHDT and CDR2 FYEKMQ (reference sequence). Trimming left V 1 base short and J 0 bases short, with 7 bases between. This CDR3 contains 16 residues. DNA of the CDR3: TGTGCCAGCAGCTTAGCGGGGAGCTCCTATAATTCACCCCTCCACTTT. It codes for CASSLAGSSYNSPLHF.

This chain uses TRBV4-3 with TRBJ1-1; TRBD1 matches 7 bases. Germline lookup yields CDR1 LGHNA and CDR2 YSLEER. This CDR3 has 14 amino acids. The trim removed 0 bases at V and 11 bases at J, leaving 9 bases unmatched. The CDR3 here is CASSQDSRQGDAFF. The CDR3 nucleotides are TGCGCCAGCAGCCAAGATTCGAGACAGGGTGACGCTTTCTTT.

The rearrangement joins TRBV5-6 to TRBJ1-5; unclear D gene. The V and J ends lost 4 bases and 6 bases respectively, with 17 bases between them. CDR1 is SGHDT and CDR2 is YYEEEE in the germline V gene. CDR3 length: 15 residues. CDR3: CASSLGPPSFQPQHF. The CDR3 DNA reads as TGTGCCAGCAGCCTCGGACCGCCGAGCTTTCAGCCCCAGCATTTT.

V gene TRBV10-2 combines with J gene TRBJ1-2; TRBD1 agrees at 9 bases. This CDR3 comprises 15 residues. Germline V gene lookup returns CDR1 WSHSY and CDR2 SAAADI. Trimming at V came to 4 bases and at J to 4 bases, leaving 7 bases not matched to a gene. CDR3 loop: CASSGGTGIGYGYTF. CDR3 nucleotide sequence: TGCGCCAGCAGTGGCGGGACAGGGATTGGCTATGGCTACACCTTC.

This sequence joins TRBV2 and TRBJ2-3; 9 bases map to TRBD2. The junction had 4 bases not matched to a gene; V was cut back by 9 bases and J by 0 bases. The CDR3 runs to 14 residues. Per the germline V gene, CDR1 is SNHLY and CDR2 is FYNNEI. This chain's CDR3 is CASKTSGSTDTQYF. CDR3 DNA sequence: TGTGCCAGTAAGACTAGCGGCAGCACAGATACGCAGTATTTT. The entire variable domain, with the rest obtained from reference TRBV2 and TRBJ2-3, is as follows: EPEVTQTPSHQVTQMGQEVILRCVPISNHLYFYWYRQILGQKVEFLVSFYNNEISEKSEIFDDQFSVERPDGSNFTLKIRSTKLEDSAMYFCASKTSGSTDTQYFGPGTRLTVL.

This CDR3 is CASSLGAPENTEAFF. The CDR3 DNA sequence: TGTGCCAGCAGCTTAGGGGCCCCCGAGAACACTGAAGCTTTCTTT. The rearrangement joins TRBV7-9 to TRBJ1-1; D is undetermined. Trimming cost V 1 base and J 1 base, with 10 bases left between them. This CDR3 is 15 amino acids long. In germline, CDR1 is SEHNR, CDR2 FQNEAQ (reference sequence). Filled out from reference TRBV7-9 and TRBJ1-1, the complete variable domain reads DTGVSQNPRHKITKRGQNVTFRCDPISEHNRLYWYRQTLGQGPEFLTYFQNEAQLEKSRLLSDRFSAERPKGSFSTLEIQRTEQGDSAMYLCASSLGAPENTEAFFGQGTRLTVV.

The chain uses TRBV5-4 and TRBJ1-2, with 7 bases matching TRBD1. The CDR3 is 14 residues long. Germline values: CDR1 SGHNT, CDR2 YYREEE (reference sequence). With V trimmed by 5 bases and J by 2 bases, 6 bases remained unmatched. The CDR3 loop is CASRSRDSNYGYTF. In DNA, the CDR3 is TGTGCCAGCAGGAGCCGGGACAGCAACTATGGCTACACCTTC.

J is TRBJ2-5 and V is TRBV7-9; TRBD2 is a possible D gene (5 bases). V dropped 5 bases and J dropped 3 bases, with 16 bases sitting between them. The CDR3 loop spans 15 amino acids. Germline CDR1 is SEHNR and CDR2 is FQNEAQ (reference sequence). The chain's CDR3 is CASSPPRGEEETQYF. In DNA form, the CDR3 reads TGTGCCAGCAGCCCCCCCCGGGGAGAGGAAGAGACCCAGTACTTC.

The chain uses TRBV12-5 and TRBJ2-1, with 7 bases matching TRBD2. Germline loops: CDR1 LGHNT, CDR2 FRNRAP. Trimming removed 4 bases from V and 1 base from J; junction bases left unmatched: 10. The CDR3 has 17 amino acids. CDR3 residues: CASGSPSSGQSYNEQFF. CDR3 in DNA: TGTGCTAGTGGTTCTCCGAGTAGCGGGCAGTCCTACAATGAGCAGTTCTTC.

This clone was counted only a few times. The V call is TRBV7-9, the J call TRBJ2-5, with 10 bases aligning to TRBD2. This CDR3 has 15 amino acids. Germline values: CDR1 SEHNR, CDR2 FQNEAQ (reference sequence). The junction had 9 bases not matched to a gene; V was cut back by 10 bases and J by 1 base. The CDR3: CATTRLAGAQETQYF. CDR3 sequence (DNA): TGTGCCACCACGAGGCTAGCGGGAGCCCAAGAGACCCAGTACTTC.

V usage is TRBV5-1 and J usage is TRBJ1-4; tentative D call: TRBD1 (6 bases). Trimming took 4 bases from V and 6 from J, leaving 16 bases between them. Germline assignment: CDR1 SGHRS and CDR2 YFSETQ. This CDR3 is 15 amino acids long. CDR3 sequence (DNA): TGCGCCAGCAGCATCACGACAGGTCGCTATGAAAAACTGTTTTTT. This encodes CASSITTGRYEKLFF. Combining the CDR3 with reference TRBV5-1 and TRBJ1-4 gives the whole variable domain KAGVTQTPRYLIKTRGQQVTLSCSPISGHRSVSWYQQTPGQGLQFLFEYFSETQRNKGNFPGRFSGRQFSNSRSEMNVSTLELGDSALYLCASSITTGRYEKLFFGSGTQLSVL.

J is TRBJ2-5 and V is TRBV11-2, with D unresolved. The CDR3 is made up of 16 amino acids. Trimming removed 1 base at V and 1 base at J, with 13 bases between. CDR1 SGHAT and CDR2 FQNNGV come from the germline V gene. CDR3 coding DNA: TGTGCCAGCAGCTTAGGATACAGTCTTCTCCAAGAGACCCAGTACTTC. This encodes CASSLGYSLLQETQYF.

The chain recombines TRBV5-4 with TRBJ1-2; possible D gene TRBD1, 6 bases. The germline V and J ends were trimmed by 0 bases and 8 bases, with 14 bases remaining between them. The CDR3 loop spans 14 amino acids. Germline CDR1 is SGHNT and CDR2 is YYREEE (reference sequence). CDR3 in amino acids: CASSLVGTSVGYTF. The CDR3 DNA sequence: TGTGCCAGCAGCTTGGTGGGGACATCGGTGGGCTACACCTTC.

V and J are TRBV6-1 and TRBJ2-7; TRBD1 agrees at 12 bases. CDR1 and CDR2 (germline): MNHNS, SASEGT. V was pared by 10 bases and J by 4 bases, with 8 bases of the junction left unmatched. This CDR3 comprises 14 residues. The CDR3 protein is CAITVGQGAYEQYF. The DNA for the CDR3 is TGTGCCATTACGGTGGGACAGGGGGCGTACGAGCAGTACTTC.